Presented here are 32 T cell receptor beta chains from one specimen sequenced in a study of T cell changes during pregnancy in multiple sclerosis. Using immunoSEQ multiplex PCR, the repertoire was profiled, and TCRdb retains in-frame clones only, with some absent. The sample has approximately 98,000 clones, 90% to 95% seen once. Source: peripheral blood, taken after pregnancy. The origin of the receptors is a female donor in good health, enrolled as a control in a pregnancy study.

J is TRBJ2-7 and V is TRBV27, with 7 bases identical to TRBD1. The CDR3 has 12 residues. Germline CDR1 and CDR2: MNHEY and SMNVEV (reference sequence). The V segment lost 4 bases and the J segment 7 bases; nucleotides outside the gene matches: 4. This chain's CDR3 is CASSYPGGEQYF. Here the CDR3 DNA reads TGTGCCAGCAGTTACCCAGGGGGTGAGCAGTACTTC.

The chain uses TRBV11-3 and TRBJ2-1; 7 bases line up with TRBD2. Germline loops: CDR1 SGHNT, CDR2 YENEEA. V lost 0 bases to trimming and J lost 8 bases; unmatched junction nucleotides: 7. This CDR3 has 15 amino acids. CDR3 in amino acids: CASSLEGGSHHEQFF. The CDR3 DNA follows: TGTGCCAGCAGCTTAGAAGGCGGGAGCCATCATGAGCAGTTCTTC.

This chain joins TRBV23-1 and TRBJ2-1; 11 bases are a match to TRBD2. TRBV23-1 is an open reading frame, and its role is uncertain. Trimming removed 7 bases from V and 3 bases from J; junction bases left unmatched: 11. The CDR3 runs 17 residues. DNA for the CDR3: TGCGCCAGCACGCCCCGGATGGGACTAGCGGACTACAATGAGCAGTTCTTC. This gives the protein CASTPRMGLADYNEQFF.

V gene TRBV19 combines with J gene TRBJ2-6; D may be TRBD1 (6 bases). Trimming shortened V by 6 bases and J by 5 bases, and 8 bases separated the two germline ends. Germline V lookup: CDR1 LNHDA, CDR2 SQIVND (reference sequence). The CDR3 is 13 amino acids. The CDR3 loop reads CASSRDRANVLTF. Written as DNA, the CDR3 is TGTGCCAGTAGCCGGGACAGGGCCAACGTCCTGACTTTC.

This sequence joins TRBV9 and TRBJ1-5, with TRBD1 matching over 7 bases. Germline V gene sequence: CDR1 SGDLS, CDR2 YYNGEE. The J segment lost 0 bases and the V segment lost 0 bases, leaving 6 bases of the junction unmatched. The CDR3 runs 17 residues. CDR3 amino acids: CASSVGQGIYSNQPQHF. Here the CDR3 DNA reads TGTGCCAGCAGCGTAGGACAGGGCATCTATAGCAATCAGCCCCAGCATTTT.

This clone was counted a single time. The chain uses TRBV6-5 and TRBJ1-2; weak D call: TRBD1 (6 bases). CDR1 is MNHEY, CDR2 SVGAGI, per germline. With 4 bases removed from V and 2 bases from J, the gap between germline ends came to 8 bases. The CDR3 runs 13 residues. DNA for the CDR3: TGTGCCAGCAGTTTTACAGGGAACTATGGCTACACCTTC. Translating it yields CASSFTGNYGYTF.

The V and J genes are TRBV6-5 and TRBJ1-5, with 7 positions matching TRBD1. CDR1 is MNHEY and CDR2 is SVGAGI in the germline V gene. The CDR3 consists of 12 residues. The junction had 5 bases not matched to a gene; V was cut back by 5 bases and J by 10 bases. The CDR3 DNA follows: TGTGCCAGCAGTCCGCGACAGGGTCCCCAGCATTTT. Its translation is CASSPRQGPQHF.

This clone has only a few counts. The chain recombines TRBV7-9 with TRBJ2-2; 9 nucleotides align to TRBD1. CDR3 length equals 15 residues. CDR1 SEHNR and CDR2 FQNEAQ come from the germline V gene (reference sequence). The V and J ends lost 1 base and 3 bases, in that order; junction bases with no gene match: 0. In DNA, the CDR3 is TGTGCCAGCAGCTTAGGGGACAGGGACACCGGGGAGCTGTTTTTT. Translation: CASSLGDRDTGELFF.

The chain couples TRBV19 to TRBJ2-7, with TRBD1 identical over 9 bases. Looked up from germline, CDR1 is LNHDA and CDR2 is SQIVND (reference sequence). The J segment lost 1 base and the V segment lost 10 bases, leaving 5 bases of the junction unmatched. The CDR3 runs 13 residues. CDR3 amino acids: CATGTGTSYEQYF. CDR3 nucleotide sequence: TGTGCCACCGGGACAGGGACTTCCTACGAGCAGTACTTC.

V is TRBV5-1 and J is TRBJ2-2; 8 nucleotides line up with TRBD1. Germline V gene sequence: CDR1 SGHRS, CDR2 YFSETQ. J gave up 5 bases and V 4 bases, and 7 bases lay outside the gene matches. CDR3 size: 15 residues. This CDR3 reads CASSPGGKTTGELFF. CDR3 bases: TGCGCCAGCAGCCCAGGGGGCAAAACTACCGGGGAGCTGTTTTTT. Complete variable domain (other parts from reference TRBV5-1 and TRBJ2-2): KAGVTQTPRYLIKTRGQQVTLSCSPISGHRSVSWYQQTPGQGLQFLFEYFSETQRNKGNFPGRFSGRQFSNSRSEMNVSTLELGDSALYLCASSPGGKTTGELFFGEGSRLTVL.

CDR3 nucleotide sequence: TGTGCCAGCTCACTTAGATCCCCAGATACGCAGTATTTT. The encoded protein is CASSLRSPDTQYF. This sequence joins TRBV18 and TRBJ2-3; no definite D call. The V gene's germline CDR1 is KGHSH and CDR2 LQKENI. The germline V and J ends were trimmed by 4 bases and 4 bases, with 9 bases remaining between them. CDR3 length: 13 amino acids.

In DNA form, the CDR3 reads TGTGCCAGCAGCTTGGCGGCAGGGGACCAGGTCGAGCAGTACTTC. It is translated as CASSLAAGDQVEQYF. The V gene is TRBV5-6, the J gene TRBJ2-7, with a possible D match to TRBD1 (6 bases). Germline V gene lookup returns CDR1 SGHDT and CDR2 YYEEEE. The CDR3 loop spans 15 amino acids. The V end was cut by 0 bases, the J end by 6 bases, with 16 bases between. The full variable domain, with the rest looked up from reference TRBV5-6 and TRBJ2-7, is DAGVTQSPTHLIKTRGQQVTLRCSPKSGHDTVSWYQQALGQGPQFIFQYYEEEERQRGNFPDRFSGHQFPNYSSELNVNALLLGDSALYLCASSLAAGDQVEQYFGPGTRLTVT.

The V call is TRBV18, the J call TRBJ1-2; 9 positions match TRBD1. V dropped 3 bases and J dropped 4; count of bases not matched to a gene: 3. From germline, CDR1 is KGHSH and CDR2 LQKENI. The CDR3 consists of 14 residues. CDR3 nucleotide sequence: TGTGCCAGCTCACCGGACAGGGGCCCCTATGGCTACACCTTC. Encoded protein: CASSPDRGPYGYTF.

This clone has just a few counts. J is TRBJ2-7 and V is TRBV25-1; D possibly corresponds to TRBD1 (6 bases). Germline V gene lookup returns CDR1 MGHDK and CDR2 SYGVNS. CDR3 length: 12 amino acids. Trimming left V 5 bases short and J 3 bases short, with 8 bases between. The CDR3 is CASSMDSYEQYF. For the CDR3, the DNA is TGTGCCAGCAGTATGGACAGCTACGAGCAGTACTTC.

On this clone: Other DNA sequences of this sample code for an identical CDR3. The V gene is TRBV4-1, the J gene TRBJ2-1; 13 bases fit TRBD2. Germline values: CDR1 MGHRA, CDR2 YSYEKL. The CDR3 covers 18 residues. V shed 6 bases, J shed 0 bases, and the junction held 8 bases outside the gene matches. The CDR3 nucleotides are TGCGCCAGCAGTCCGGTGGGACTAGCGGGAAGCTCCTACAATGAGCAGTTCTTC. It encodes CASSPVGLAGSSYNEQFF.

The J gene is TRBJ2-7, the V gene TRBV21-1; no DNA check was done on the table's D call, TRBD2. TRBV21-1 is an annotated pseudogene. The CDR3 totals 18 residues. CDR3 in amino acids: CASSDIDTSGSFIYEQYF. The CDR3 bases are TGTGCCAGCAGCGACATCGACACTAGCGGGAGTTTCATCTACGAGCAGTACTTC.

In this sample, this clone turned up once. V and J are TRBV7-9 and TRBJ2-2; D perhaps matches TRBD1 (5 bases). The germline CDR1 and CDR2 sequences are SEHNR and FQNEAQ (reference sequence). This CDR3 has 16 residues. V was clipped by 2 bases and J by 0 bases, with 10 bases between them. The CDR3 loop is CASSLIVTANTGELFF. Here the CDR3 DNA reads TGTGCCAGCAGCTTAATCGTGACAGCGAACACCGGGGAGCTGTTTTTT.

This CDR3 reads CASRLGQGQEKLFF. CDR3 in DNA: TGTGCCAGCAGATTAGGACAGGGTCAGGAAAAACTGTTTTTT. The rearrangement uses TRBV28 and TRBJ1-4; the match to TRBD1 covers 8 bases. With V trimmed by 6 bases and J by 8 bases, 8 bases remained unmatched. This CDR3 contains 14 residues. Germline-derived CDR1 and CDR2 are MDHEN and SYDVKM.

CDR3 sequence reads: CASSLGASGSYNEQFF. The CDR3 DNA reads as TGTGCCAGCAGCTTAGGAGCGAGTGGCTCCTACAATGAGCAGTTCTTC. The V call is TRBV11-3, the J call TRBJ2-1, with D uncertain. The germline V gene encodes CDR1 SGHNT and CDR2 YENEEA. CDR3 length: 16 amino acids. V lost 1 base and J lost 0, with 10 bases in between. The entire variable domain, with the rest obtained from reference TRBV11-3 and TRBJ2-1, is as follows: EAGVVQSPRYKIIEKKQPVAFWCNPISGHNTLYWYLQNLGQGPELLIRYENEEAVDDSQLPKDRFSAERLKGVDSTLKIQPAELGDSAVYLCASSLGASGSYNEQFFGPGTRLTVL.

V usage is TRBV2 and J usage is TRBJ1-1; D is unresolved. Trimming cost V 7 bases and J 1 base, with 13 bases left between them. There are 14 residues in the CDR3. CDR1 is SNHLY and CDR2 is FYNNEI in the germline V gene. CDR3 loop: CASMVGQANTEAFF. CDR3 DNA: TGTGCCAGCATGGTTGGGCAAGCGAACACTGAAGCTTTCTTT.

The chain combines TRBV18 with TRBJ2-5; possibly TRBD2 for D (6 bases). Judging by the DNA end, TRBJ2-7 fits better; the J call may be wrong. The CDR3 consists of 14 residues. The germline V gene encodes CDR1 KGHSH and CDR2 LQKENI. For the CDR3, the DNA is TGTGCCAGCTCACCAGCGGGACTCGGGAGCGAGCAGTACTTC. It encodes CASSPAGLGSEQYF.

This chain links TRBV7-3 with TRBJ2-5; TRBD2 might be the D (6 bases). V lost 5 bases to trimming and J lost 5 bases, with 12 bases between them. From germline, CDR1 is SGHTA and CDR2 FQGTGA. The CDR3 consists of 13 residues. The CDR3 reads CASSPGDGETQYF. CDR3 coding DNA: TGTGCCAGCAGCCCGGGGGACGGTGAGACCCAGTACTTC. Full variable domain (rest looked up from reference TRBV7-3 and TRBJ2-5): GAGVSQTPSNKVTEKGKYVELRCDPISGHTALYWYRQSLGQGPEFLIYFQGTGAADDSGLPNDRFFAVRPEGSVSTLKIQRTERGDSAVYLCASSPGDGETQYFGPGTRLLVL.

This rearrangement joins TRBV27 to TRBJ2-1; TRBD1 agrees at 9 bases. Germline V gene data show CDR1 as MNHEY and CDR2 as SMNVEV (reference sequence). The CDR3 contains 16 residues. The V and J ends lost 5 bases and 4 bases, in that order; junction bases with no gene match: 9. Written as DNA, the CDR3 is TGTGCCAGCAGTCCGGACAGGGGTGTGATATACAATGAGCAGTTCTTC. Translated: CASSPDRGVIYNEQFF.

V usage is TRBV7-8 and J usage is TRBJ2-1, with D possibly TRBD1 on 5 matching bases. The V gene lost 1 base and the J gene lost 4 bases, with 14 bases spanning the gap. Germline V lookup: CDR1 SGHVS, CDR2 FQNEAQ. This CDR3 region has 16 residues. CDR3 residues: CASSLGRQGKYNEQFF. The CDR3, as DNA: TGTGCCAGCAGCTTAGGTCGCCAGGGAAAGTACAATGAGCAGTTCTTC.

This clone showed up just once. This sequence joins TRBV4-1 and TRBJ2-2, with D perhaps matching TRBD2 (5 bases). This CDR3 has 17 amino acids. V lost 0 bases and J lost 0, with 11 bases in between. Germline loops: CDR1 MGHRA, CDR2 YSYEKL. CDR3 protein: CASSQDLDSANTGELFF. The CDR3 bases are TGCGCCAGCAGCCAAGATCTGGACTCAGCGAACACCGGGGAGCTGTTTTTT.

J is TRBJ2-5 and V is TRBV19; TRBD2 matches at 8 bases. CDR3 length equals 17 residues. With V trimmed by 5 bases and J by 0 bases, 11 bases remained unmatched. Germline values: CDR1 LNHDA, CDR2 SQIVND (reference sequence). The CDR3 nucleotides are TGTGCCAGTAGTGGCTTTGGCGGGAGGACGTACCAAGAGACCCAGTACTTC. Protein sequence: CASSGFGGRTYQETQYF.

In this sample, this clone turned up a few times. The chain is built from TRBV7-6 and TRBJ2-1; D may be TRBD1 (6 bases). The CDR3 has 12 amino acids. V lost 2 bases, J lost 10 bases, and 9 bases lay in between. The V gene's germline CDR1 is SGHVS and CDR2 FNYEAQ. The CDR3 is CASSLPGTEQFF. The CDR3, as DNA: TGTGCCAGCAGCTTACCGGGGACAGAGCAGTTCTTC.

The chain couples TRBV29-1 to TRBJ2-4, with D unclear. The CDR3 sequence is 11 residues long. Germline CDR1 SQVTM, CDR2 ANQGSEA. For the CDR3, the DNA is TGCACCGCTTCTCGGGAAAACATTCAGTACTTC. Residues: CTASRENIQYF.

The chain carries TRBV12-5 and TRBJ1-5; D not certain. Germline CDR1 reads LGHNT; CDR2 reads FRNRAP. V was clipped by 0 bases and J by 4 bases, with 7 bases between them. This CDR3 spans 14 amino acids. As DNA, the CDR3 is TGTGCTAGTGGTTTGGTCGGAGGGAATCAGCCCCAGCATTTT. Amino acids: CASGLVGGNQPQHF.

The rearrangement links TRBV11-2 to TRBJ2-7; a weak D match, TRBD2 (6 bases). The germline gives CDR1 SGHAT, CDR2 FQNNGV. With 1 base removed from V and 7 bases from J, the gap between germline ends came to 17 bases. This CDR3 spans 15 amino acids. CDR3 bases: TGTGCCAGCAGCTTAGGGGCGGGGACCCAAGAGGAGCAGTACTTC. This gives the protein CASSLGAGTQEEQYF.

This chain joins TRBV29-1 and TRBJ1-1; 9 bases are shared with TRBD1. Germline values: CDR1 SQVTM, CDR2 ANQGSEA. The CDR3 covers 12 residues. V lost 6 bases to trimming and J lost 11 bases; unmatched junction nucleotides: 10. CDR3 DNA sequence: TGCAGCGTAGAAAGGACAGGGGTCGCGGCTTTCTTT. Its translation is CSVERTGVAAFF.

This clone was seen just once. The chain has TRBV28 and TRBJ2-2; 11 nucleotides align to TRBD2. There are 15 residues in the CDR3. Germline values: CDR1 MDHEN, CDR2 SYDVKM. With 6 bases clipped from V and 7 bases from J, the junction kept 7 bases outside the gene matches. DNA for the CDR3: TGTGCCAGCAGCACCGGGACTAGCGGTGGCGGGGAGCTGTTTTTT. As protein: CASSTGTSGGGELFF.